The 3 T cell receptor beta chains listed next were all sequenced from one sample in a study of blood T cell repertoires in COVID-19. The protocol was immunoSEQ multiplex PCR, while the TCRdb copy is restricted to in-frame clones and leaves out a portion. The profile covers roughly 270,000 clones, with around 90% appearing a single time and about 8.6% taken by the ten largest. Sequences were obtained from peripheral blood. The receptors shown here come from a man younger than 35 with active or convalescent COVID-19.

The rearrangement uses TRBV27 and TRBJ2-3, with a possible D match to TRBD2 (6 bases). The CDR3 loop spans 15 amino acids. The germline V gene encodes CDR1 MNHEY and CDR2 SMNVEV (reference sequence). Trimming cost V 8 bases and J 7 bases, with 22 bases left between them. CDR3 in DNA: TGTGCCAGCGGATTAGATGACGGGAGTATTAATACGCAGTATTTT. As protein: CASGLDDGSINTQYF.

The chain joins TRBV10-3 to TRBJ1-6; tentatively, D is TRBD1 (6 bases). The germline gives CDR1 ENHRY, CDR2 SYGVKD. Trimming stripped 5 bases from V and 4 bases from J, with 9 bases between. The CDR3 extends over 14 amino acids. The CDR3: CAISTQGYNSPLHF. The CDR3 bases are TGTGCCATCAGTACACAGGGATATAATTCACCCCTCCACTTT.

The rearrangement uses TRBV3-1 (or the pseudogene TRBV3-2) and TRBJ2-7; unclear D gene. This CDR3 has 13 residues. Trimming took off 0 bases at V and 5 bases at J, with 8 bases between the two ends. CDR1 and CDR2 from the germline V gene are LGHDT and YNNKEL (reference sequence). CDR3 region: CASSQDPSHEQYF. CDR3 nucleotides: TGTGCCAGCAGCCAAGATCCCAGTCACGAGCAGTACTTC.